What follows are 7 T cell receptor beta chains derived from one specimen sequenced in a study of T cell responses to AZD1222 COVID-19 vaccine. Assay used: immunoSEQ multiplex PCR; TCRdb lists only in-frame clones, some missing. The repertoire holds 180,000 or so clones, with nearly 95% as singletons. This material consisted of peripheral blood, taken 28 days after the second AZD1222 dose. The receptors here all came from an adult who received the AZD1222 COVID-19 vaccine.

The V and J genes are TRBV5-1 and TRBJ2-3; TRBD2 aligns across 10 bases. CDR3 length: 16 amino acids. CDR1 and CDR2 from the germline V gene are SGHRS and YFSETQ. The V gene end was trimmed by 0 bases and the J gene end by 4 bases; junction bases not matched to a gene: 5. CDR3: CASSLGPSGSPDTQYF. The DNA of the CDR3 is TGCGCCAGCAGCTTGGGGCCTAGCGGGAGCCCAGATACGCAGTATTTT.

This chain connects TRBV5-1 to TRBJ1-2, with 9 bases aligning to TRBD1. Germline V CDR1 and CDR2: SGHRS, YFSETQ. J gave up 4 bases and V 3 bases, and 1 base lay outside the gene matches. The CDR3 is 13 amino acids. This CDR3 is CASSSGQGYGYTF. The CDR3 bases are TGCGCCAGCAGCTCGGGACAGGGCTATGGCTACACCTTC. Full variable domain (remainder filled in from reference TRBV5-1 and TRBJ1-2): KAGVTQTPRYLIKTRGQQVTLSCSPISGHRSVSWYQQTPGQGLQFLFEYFSETQRNKGNFPGRFSGRQFSNSRSEMNVSTLELGDSALYLCASSSGQGYGYTFGSGTRLTVV.

The chain recombines TRBV6-5 with TRBJ2-1; D is unclear. Germline values: CDR1 MNHEY, CDR2 SVGAGI. The V and J ends lost 4 bases and 4 bases respectively, with 5 bases between them. This CDR3 region has 12 residues. CDR3 region: CASSFEYNEQFF. The CDR3 DNA is TGTGCCAGCAGTTTCGAATACAATGAGCAGTTCTTC.

The chain links TRBV7-2 to TRBJ2-7; 13 bases line up with TRBD2. Germline CDR1 reads SGHTA; CDR2 reads FQGNSA. The CDR3 runs 14 residues. Trimming removed 9 bases from V and 7 bases from J; junction bases left unmatched: 9. The CDR3 region has the DNA TGTGCCAGTCTTACGGGACTAGCGGGGACTGAGCAGTACTTC. This gives the protein CASLTGLAGTEQYF.

V is TRBV27 and J is TRBJ2-3, with 13 bases fitting TRBD2. CDR3 size: 18 residues. V shed 4 bases and J 2 bases; nucleotides not matched to a gene: 9. CDR1 and CDR2 from the germline V gene are MNHEY and SMNVEV (reference sequence). Written as DNA, the CDR3 is TGTGCCAGCAGTTCCGTAGGGACTAGCGGGGTAATCACAGATACGCAGTATTTT. Amino acid sequence: CASSSVGTSGVITDTQYF.

CDR3 residues: CASSRIQGWQTEAFF. The CDR3 DNA follows: TGTGCCAGCAGCCGAATACAGGGATGGCAAACTGAAGCTTTCTTT. The rearrangement uses TRBV2 and TRBJ1-1; perhaps TRBD1 as D (6 bases). Germline V CDR1 and CDR2: SNHLY, FYNNEI. Trimming stripped 6 bases from V and 5 bases from J, with 19 bases between. The CDR3 contains 15 residues.

J is TRBJ2-3 and V is TRBV12-5; TRBD1 agrees at 7 bases. V shed 5 bases and J 2 bases; nucleotides not matched to a gene: 7. This CDR3 is built from 15 residues. The V gene's germline CDR1 is LGHNT and CDR2 FRNRAP. In nucleotides, the CDR3 is TGTGCTAGTGGTCGCGGACAGGCGGACACAGATACGCAGTATTTT. Translation gives CASGRGQADTDTQYF.